Listed below are T cell receptor beta chains from one sample, sequenced in a study of OX40 agonist ivuxolimab in advanced cancers. Repertoires were generated with immunoSEQ multiplex PCR, while TCRdb's copy carries only in-frame clones and drops some. The repertoire has tens of thousands of clones, 80% to 90% of them found once; the top ten carry approximately 1.7%. This specimen consisted of CD4+ or CD8+ T cells sorted from blood, obtained in a trial of the OX40 agonist ivuxolimab. The origin of the receptors is an adult with an advanced solid tumor such as melanoma, head and neck, liver or kidney cancer. Both conserved end residues are part of each CDR3. D genes are given only for firm matches. For some rows the clone size is stated as once, few or many, or as a class when expanded; others skip it.

once,TRBD1,TRBJ1-1,TRBV6-5,CASSHDRGRAFF,TGTGCCAGCAGTCATGACAGGGGGCGAGCTTTCTTT
NA,TRBD2,TRBJ2-7,TRBV28,CASSLVSRGLATYEQYF,TGTGCCAGCAGCTTAGTGAGTAGGGGACTAGCCACTTACGAGCAGTACTTC
NA,NA,TRBJ2-5,TRBV5-4,CASSLYQETQYF,TGTGCCAGCAGCCTGTACCAAGAGACCCAGTACTTC
NA,NA,TRBJ2-2,TRBV19,CASRYTGELFF,TGTGCCAGTAGGTACACCGGGGAGCTGTTTTTT
NA,NA,TRBJ2-3,TRBV7-2,CASSQIPRPRTDTQYF,TGTGCCAGCAGCCAAATCCCGCGGCCCCGCACAGATACGCAGTATTTT
NA,NA,TRBJ2-7,TRBV11-2,CASSPQIGSYEQYF,TGTGCCAGCAGCCCTCAGATAGGATCGTACGAGCAGTACTTC
few,NA,TRBJ2-5,TRBV5-6,CASSLSLLQETQYF,TGTGCCAGCAGCTTGAGCCTACTCCAAGAGACCCAGTACTTC
NA,NA,TRBJ2-1,TRBV7-7,CASSITRNNEQFF,TGTGCCAGCAGCATTACTAGGAACAATGAGCAGTTCTTC
NA,NA,TRBJ2-1,TRBV5-1,CASSLYQGANEQFF,TGCGCCAGCAGCTTGTATCAGGGAGCCAATGAGCAGTTCTTC
few,NA,TRBJ2-1,TRBV5-4,CASSPLSRTAYNEQFF,TGTGCCAGCAGCCCTTTATCTCGGACAGCTTACAATGAGCAGTTCTTC
NA,NA,TRBJ2-7,TRBV4-3,CASSQVYGMVYEQYF,TGCGCCAGCAGCCAAGTTTACGGGATGGTCTACGAGCAGTACTTC
NA,TRBD1,TRBJ2-7,TRBV19,CASSKGQGTAEAYEQYF,TGTGCCAGTAGTAAGGGACAGGGGACAGCGGAAGCCTACGAGCAGTACTTC
NA,NA,TRBJ2-2,TRBV9,CASSVQINTGELFF,TGTGCCAGCAGCGTACAGATCAACACCGGGGAGCTGTTTTTT
NA,TRBD1,TRBJ1-2,TRBV9,CASSAFRASGGSRLYGYTF,TGTGCCAGCAGCGCCTTCCGGGCGTCAGGGGGCTCTAGGTTGTATGGCTACACCTTC
NA,NA,TRBJ1-2,TRBV20-1,CSATGNYGYTF,TGCAGTGCTACAGGAAACTATGGCTACACCTTC
NA,TRBD1,TRBJ2-7,TRBV28,CASRANRGSYEQYF,TGTGCCAGCAGGGCTAACAGGGGGTCCTACGAGCAGTACTTC
NA,NA,TRBJ1-6,TRBV19,CASSIVGRNSPLHF,TGTGCCAGTAGTATTGTCGGGAGGAACTCACCCCTCCACTTT
once,NA,TRBJ2-5,TRBV7-8,CASSLEGVGEETQYF,TGTGCCAGCAGCTTAGAGGGGGTCGGGGAAGAGACCCAGTACTTC
NA,NA,TRBJ2-2,TRBV5-1,CASSLSREPTGELFF,TGCGCCAGCAGCTTGAGTCGGGAGCCCACCGGGGAGCTGTTTTTT
NA,NA,TRBJ2-7,TRBV18,CASSVRVLTRPEQYF,TGTGCCAGCTCTGTCCGGGTCCTAACCCGTCCCGAGCAGTACTTC
NA,NA,TRBJ1-1,TRBV5-1,CAPMAGTEAFF,TGCGCCCCTATGGCGGGAACTGAAGCTTTCTTT
NA,TRBD2,TRBJ2-2,TRBV19,CASSIWSLAGGTGELFF,TGTGCCAGCAGTATATGGTCCTTAGCGGGGGGAACCGGGGAGCTGTTTTTT
once,NA,TRBJ2-7,TRBV25-1,CASSGGYEQYF,TGTGCCAGCAGTGGGGGCTACGAGCAGTACTTC
NA,NA,TRBJ1-1,TRBV6-1,CASSEGTQGTEAFF,TGTGCCAGCAGTGAAGGCACCCAGGGTACTGAAGCTTTCTTT
NA,TRBD1,TRBJ2-5,TRBV15,CATGRQGSRETQYF,TGTGCCACCGGACGACAGGGGTCCAGGGAGACCCAGTACTTC
once,NA,TRBJ2-6,TRBV7-2,CASSLVYLSGANVLTF,TGTGCCAGCAGCTTAGTGTACCTATCTGGGGCCAACGTCCTGACTTTC
NA,NA,TRBJ1-1,TRBV19,CASSISWTDMNTEAFF,TGTGCCAGTAGTATATCCTGGACGGACATGAACACTGAAGCTTTCTTT
NA,TRBD2,TRBJ2-1,TRBV2,CAGRRGLAGVDEQFF,TGTGCCGGCCGACGCGGACTAGCGGGAGTGGATGAGCAGTTCTTC